Sequencing of this T cell receptor (beta chain) was carried out in a study of shared T cell receptors in the human thymus. The CDR3 is 17 amino acids. V lost 4 bases, J lost 5 bases, and 13 bases stayed unmatched. Germline assignment: CDR1 SGHVS and CDR2 FQNEAQ. Using immunoSEQ multiplex PCR, the repertoire was profiled, and TCRdb retains in-frame clones only, with some absent. The sample holds 450,000 to 650,000 clones, more than 75% seen once. These data were also filed under a second study, of human thymus T cells.

This clonotype was sampled from a boy under three years old with a congenital heart defect. The rearrangement links TRBV7-8 to TRBJ1-4, with TRBD1 identical over 7 bases. The specimen was thymocytes. The CDR3 is CASSSNDREEMNEKLFF. The DNA for the CDR3 is TGTGCCAGCAGCTCCAACGACAGGGAGGAGATGAATGAAAAACTGTTTTTT.